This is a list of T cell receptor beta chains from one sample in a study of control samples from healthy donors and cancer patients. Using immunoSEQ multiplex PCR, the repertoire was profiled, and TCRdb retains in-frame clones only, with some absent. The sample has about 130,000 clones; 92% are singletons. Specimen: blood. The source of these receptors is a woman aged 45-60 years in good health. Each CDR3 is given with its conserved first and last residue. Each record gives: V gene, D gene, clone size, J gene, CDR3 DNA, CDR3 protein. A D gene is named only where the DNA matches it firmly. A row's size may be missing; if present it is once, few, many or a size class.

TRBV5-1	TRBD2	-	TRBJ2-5	TGCGCCAGCAGAAGGGCTAGCGGGAGTTCGGGGGAGACCCAGTACTTC	CASRRASGSSGETQYF
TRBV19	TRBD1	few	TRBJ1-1	TGTGCCAGTAGTCCCGACAGGGGACAAGCTTTCTTT	CASSPDRGQAFF
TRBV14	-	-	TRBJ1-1	TGTGCCAGCAGCGGGACCGGGACCGCCGAAGCTTTCTTT	CASSGTGTAEAFF
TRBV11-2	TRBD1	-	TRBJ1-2	TGTGCCAGCAGCCTCAGGGGGCGGGAAGGCTACACCTTC	CASSLRGREGYTF
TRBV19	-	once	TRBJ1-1	TGTGCCAGTAGGAAAACAGGGTCCCCTGAAGCTTTCTTT	CASRKTGSPEAFF
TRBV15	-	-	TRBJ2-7	TGTGCCACCAGCACATACGATTACTACGAGCAGTACTTC	CATSTYDYYEQYF
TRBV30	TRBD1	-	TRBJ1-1	TGTGCCTGGAGTCGGGACAGAGAAGCTTTCTTT	CAWSRDREAFF
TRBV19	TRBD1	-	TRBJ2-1	TGTGCCAGTAGTATTACAGGGGAAAAACGTGAGCAGTTCTTC	CASSITGEKREQFF
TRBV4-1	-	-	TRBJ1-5	TGCGCCCGCAGCCGGGAGGGGGGCAATCAGCCCCAGCATTTT	CARSREGGNQPQHF
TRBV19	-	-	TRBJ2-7	TGTGCCAGTAGTATAACCCTAGCCAGTCACTACGAGCAGTACTTC	CASSITLASHYEQYF
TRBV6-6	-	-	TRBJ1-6	TGTGCCAGCAGTTACTCCCGTACCTCCAATTCACCCCTCCACTTT	CASSYSRTSNSPLHF
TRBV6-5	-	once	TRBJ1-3	TGTGCCACCCAGCGGGGGGTCTCTGGAAACACCATATATTTT	CATQRGVSGNTIYF
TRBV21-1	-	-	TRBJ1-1	TGTGCCAGCAGCAAAGGGCCGCCTAACACTGAAGCTTTCTTT	CASSKGPPNTEAFF
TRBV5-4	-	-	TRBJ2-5	TGTGCCAGCAGCTTGGCCGGTCGGGAGCCCTGGGAGACCCAGTACTTC	CASSLAGREPWETQYF
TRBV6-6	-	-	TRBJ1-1	TGTGCCAGCAGTTACGGGGGATTTGAAGCTTTCTTT	CASSYGGFEAFF
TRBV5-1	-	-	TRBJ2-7	TGCGCCAGCAGCGGCTTCTACGAGCAGTACTTC	CASSGFYEQYF
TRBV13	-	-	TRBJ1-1	TGTGCCAGCAGCTTAGAAGGGAAGTACACTGAAGCTTTCTTT	CASSLEGKYTEAFF
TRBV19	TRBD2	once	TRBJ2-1	TGTGCCAGTGAACCGGGACTAGTGGGCTTTAGCTCCTACAATGAGCAGTTCTTC	CASEPGLVGFSSYNEQFF
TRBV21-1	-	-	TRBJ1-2	TGTGCCAGCACCCCACCGGGACCGCCCTGCTACACCTTC	CASTPPGPPCYTF
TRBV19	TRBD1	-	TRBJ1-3	TGTGCCAGTAGTCCGACAGGGGCGGGAAACACCATATATTTT	CASSPTGAGNTIYF
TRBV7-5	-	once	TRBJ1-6	TGTGCCAGAGCGAGAACAGGGGTTGATTCACCCCTCCACTTT	CARARTGVDSPLHF
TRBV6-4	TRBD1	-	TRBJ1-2	TGTGCCAGCAGTCCAAACAGGGGTCTTGGCTACACCTTC	CASSPNRGLGYTF
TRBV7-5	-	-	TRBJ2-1	TGTGCCAGAAGCCTTTCCGGGACTAGCGGGAGGAATGAGCAGTTCTTC	CARSLSGTSGRNEQFF
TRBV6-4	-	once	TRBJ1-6	TGTGCCAGCAGTGTCACCTATAATTCACCCCTCCACTTT	CASSVTYNSPLHF
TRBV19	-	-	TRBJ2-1	TGTGCCAGTAGTATCTCGGAGAGACGGTTCTTC	CASSISERRFF
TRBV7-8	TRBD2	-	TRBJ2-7	TGTGCCAGCAGCTTACGGTCAGCGGGAGTAGTATCCTACGAGCAGTACTTC	CASSLRSAGVVSYEQYF
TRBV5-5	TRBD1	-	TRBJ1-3	TGTGCCAGCAGCCGCTTATACCGGGACAGGGTCTCTGGAAACACCATATATTTT	CASSRLYRDRVSGNTIYF
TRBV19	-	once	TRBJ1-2	TGTGCCAGTAACCCGGGGGATGGCAGGACCTATGGCTACACCTTC	CASNPGDGRTYGYTF
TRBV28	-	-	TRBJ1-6	TGTGCCAGCAGTTTTCCGATTGGATCACCCCTCCACTTT	CASSFPIGSPLHF
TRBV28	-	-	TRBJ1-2	TGTGCCAGCAGTTTAAACGCCTTGGGGGCCCCTGGCTACACCTTC	CASSLNALGAPGYTF
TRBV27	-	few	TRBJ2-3	TGTGCCAGCAGTTCTTACCTCGGCCCTACAGATACGCAGTATTTT	CASSSYLGPTDTQYF
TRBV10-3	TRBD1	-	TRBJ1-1	TGTGCCATCAGTTTTACAGGGGGCTACACTGAAGCTTTCTTT	CAISFTGGYTEAFF
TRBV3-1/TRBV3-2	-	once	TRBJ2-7	TGTGCCAGCAGCCAAGCCTACGAGCAGTACTTC	CASSQAYEQYF
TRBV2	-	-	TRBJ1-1	TGTGCCAGCAGTGAAGTTGGGACGGGACCCAATTTTGAAGCTTTCTTT	CASSEVGTGPNFEAFF
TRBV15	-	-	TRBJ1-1	TGTGCCACCAGCAGGGGGCACGTTGGGGTCACTGAAGCTTTCTTT	CATSRGHVGVTEAFF
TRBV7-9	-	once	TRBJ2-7	TGTGCCAGCAGCTTAGGGGCCTACGAGCAGTACTTC	CASSLGAYEQYF
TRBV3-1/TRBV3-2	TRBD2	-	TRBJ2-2	TGTGCCAGCAGCCAAGATCTGGTAGCGGGGGGATACGGGGAGCTGTTTTTT	CASSQDLVAGGYGELFF
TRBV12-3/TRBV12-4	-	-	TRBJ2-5	TGTGCCAGCAGTTTTCCCCCGGGGGAGACCCAGTACTTC	CASSFPPGETQYF
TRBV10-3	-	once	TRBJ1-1	TGTGCCATCAGTGCCCGCGACGGAAGGGGTGACACTGAAGCTTTCTTT	CAISARDGRGDTEAFF
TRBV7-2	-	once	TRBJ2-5	TGTGCCAGCAGCCCAAGGTCGGATCCGGGGGAGACCCAGTACTTC	CASSPRSDPGETQYF